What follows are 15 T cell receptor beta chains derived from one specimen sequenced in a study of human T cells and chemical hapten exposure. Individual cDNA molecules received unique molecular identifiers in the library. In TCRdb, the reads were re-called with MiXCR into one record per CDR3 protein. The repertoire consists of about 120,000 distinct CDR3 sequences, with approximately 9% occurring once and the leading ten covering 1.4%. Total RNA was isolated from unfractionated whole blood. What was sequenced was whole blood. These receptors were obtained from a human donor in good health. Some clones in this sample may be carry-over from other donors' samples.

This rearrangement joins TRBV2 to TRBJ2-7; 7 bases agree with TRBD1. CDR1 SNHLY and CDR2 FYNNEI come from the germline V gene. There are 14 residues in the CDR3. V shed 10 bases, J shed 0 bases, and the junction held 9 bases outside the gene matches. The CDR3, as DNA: TGTGCCACCACGACAGGGAGTTACTCCTACGAGCAGTACTTC. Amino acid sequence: CATTTGSYSYEQYF. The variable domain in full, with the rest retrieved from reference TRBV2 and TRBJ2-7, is EPEVTQTPSHQVTQMGQEVILRCVPISNHLYFYWYRQILGQKVEFLVSFYNNEISEKSEIFDDQFSVERPDGSNFTLKIRSTKLEDSAMYFCATTTGSYSYEQYFGPGTRLTVT.

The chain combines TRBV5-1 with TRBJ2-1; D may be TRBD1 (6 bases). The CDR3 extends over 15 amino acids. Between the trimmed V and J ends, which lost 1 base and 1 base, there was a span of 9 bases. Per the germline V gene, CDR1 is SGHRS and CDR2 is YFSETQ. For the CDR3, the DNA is TGCGCCAGCAGCTTGACCCAGGGGTCCTACAATGAGCAGTTCTTC. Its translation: CASSLTQGSYNEQFF.

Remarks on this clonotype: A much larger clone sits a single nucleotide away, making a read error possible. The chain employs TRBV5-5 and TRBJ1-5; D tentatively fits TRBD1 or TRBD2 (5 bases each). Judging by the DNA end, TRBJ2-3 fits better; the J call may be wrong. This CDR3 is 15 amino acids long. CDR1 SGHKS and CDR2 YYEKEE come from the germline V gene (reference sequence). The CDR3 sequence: CASSLEGNPGQPQYF. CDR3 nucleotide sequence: TGTGCCAGCAGCTTAGAGGGGAATCCAGGTCAGCCCCAGTATTTT.

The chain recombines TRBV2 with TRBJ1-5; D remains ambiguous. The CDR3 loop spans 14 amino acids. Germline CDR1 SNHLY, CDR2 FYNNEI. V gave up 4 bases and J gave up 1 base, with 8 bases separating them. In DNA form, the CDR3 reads TGTGCCAGCAGTGCGGGTCGGAGCAATCAGCCCCAGCATTTT. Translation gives CASSAGRSNQPQHF.

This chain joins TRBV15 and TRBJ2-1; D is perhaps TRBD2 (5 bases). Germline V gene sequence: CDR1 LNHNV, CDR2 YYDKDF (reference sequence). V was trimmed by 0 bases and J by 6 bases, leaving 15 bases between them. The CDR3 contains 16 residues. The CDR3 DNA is TGTGCCACCAGCAGAGATCGGCAGTGGCGGGCCAATGAGCAGTTCTTC. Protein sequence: CATSRDRQWRANEQFF.

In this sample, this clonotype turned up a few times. The CDR3 loop is CASSSLVIHEQYF. CDR3 sequence (DNA): TGTGCCAGCAGCTCACTAGTTATCCACGAGCAGTACTTC. V is TRBV11-2 and J is TRBJ2-7; possible D gene TRBD2, 5 bases. The germline gives CDR1 SGHAT, CDR2 FQNNGV. This CDR3 comprises 13 residues. Trimming left V 4 bases short and J 5 bases short, with 12 bases between.

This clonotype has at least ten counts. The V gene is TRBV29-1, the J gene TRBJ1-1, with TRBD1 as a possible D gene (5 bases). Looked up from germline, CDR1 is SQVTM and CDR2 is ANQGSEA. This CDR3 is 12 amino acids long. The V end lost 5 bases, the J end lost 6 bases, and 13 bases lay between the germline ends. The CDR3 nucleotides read TGCAGCGTTCTGGGGAGGGGTGCTGAAGCTTTCTTT. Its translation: CSVLGRGAEAFF.

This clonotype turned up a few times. CDR3 sequence reads: CASSPVAGAAYEQYF. The CDR3 DNA sequence: TGTGCCAGCAGCCCAGTAGCGGGAGCAGCGTACGAGCAGTACTTC. This chain uses TRBV3-1 with TRBJ2-7; 9 bases fit TRBD2. This CDR3 has 15 amino acids. V trimming: 4 bases; J trimming: 4 bases; junction bases outside the gene matches: 8. From germline, CDR1 is LGHDT and CDR2 YNNKEL (reference sequence).

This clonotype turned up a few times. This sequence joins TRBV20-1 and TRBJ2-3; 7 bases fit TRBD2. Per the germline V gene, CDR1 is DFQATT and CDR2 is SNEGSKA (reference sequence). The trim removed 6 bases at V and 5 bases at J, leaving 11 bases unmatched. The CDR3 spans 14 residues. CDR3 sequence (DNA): TGCAGTGCCGAACGGCTAGCGGTAGGAGATACGCAGTATTTT. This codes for CSAERLAVGDTQYF.

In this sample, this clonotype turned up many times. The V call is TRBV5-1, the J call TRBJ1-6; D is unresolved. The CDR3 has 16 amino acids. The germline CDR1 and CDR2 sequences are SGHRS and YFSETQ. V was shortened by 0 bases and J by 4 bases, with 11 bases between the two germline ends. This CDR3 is CASSLAGIRYNSPLHF. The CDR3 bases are TGCGCCAGCAGCTTGGCCGGGATCCGATATAATTCACCCCTCCACTTT.

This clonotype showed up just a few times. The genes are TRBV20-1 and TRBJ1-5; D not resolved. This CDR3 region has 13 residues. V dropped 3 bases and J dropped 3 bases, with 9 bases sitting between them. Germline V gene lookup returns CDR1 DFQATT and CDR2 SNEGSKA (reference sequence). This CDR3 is CSASEDLNQPQHF. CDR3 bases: TGCAGTGCTAGTGAGGACCTCAATCAGCCCCAGCATTTT.

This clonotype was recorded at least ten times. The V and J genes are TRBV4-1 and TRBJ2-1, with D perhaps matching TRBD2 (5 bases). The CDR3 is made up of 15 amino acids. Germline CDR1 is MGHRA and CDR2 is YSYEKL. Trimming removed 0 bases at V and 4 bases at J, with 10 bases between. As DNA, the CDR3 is TGCGCCAGCAGCCAAGATCGAACTAGTTACAATGAGCAGTTCTTC. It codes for CASSQDRTSYNEQFF.

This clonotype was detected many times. As DNA, the CDR3 is TGTGCCAGCAGCCCGGGACAGGGACAAGAGACCCAGTACTTC. This codes for CASSPGQGQETQYF. This sequence joins TRBV27 and TRBJ2-5, with TRBD1 matching over 9 bases. CDR3 size: 14 residues. V gave up 6 bases and J gave up 2 bases; unmatched junction bases: 4. CDR1 and CDR2 (germline): MNHEY, SMNVEV (reference sequence).

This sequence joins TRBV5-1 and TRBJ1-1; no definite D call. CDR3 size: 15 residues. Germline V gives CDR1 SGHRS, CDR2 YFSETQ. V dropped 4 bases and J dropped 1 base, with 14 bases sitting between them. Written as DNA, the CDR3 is TGCGCCAGCAGCGAAGGATTGGGCCAGAACACTGAAGCTTTCTTT. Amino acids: CASSEGLGQNTEAFF.

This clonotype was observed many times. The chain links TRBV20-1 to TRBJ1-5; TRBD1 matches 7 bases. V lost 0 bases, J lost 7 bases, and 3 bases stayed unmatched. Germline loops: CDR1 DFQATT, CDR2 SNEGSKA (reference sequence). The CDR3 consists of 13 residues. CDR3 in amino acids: CSARDRGHQPQHF. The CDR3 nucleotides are TGCAGTGCTAGAGATAGGGGGCACCAGCCCCAGCATTTT.